This T cell receptor beta chain stems from a study of OX40 agonist ivuxolimab in advanced cancers. At the level of the study: Participants could have had prior anti-PD-1, anti-PD-L1 or anti-CTLA-4 therapy, and less than 45% had some.

CDR1 and CDR2 (germline): MNHNS, SASEGT. The germline V and J ends were trimmed by 5 bases and 5 bases, with 10 bases remaining between them. The CDR3 is made up of 13 amino acids. Method: immunoSEQ multiplex PCR; TCRdb's copy keeps in-frame clones and lacks some. The top ten hold 0.32% of the sample, which has approximately 74,000 clones, 90% to 95% seen once. This receptor was obtained from an adult with an advanced solid tumor such as melanoma, head and neck, liver or kidney cancer. The specimen was CD4+ or CD8+ T cells sorted from blood, collected in a trial of the OX40 agonist ivuxolimab. The J gene is TRBJ1-5, the V gene TRBV6-1; D gene uncertain. CDR3 sequence: CASSMGDHQPQHF. CDR3 bases: TGTGCCAGCAGTATGGGCGATCATCAGCCCCAGCATTTT.